This T cell receptor beta chain was retrieved from a study of T cell responses to AZD1222 COVID-19 vaccine. Study overall: Second-dose timings of about 4 or about 12 weeks were pooled.

Study-wide results and limits: Samples come after the peak T cell response, not at day 14.

On this clone itself: The antigen is unknown.

The data were produced by immunoSEQ multiplex PCR, yet TCRdb's version contains in-frame clones alone and is incomplete. The sample holds more than 100,000 clones, just over 85% seen once. Germline V gene data show CDR1 as KGHSH and CDR2 as LQKENI. Trimming stripped 3 bases from V and 4 bases from J, with 25 bases between. CDR3 length: 19 residues. The clonotype originates from an adult in good health. The chain combines TRBV18 with TRBJ1-3; D ambiguous. This material consisted of peripheral blood, taken on day 0 of AZD1222 vaccination. This CDR3 is CASSPVPTGSGKAGNTIYF. Here the CDR3 DNA reads TGTGCCAGCTCACCGGTGCCGACCGGGAGTGGGAAGGCCGGAAACACCATATATTTT.